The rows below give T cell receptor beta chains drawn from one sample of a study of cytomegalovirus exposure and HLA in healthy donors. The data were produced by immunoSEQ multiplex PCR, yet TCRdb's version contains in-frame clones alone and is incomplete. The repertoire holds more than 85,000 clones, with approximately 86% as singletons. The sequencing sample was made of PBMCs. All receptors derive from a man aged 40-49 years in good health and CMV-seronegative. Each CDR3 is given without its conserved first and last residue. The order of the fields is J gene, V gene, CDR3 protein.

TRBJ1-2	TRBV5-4	ASSSPIGTDYSYT
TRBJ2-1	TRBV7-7	ASSLETGFGEQF
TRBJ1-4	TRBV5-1	ASSLLQGAREKLF
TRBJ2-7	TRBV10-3	AISEVDRGSKEPY
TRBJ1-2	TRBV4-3	ASSQETDPNYGYT
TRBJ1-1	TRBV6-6	AIGRGRDTEAF
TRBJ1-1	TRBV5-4	ASRISGQGVTEAF
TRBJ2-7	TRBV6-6	ASSYEGYEQY
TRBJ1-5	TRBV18	ASSPTAYQPQH
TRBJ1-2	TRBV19	ASNGQGTNYGYT
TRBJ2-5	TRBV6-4	ASSELAGGEQETQY
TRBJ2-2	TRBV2	ASRRIRSDSTGELF
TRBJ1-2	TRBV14	ASSQVDVTGGVYGYT
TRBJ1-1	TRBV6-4	ATHSTRWNTEAF
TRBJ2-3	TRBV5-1	ASSYSPGQNTQY
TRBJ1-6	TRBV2	ASRDFTYPNSPLH
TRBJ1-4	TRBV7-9	ASSPDRGDEKLF
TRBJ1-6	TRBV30	AWSAAQGSPLH
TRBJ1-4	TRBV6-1	ASSEVGVDEKLF
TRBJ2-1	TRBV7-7	ASSSGQGNEQF
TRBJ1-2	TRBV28	ASSLAVPGPYGYT
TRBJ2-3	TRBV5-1	ASSSGSGQY
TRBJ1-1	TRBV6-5	ASSYDRLNTEAF
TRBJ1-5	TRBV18	ASSPQGADQPQH
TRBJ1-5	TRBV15	ATSNDRGHGQPQH
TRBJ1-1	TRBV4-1	ASSQEVGDRLMNTEAF
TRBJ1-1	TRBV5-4	ASGRDIKDPEAF
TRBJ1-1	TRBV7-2	ASAAHQNTEAF
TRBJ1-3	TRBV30	AWSDRNTIY
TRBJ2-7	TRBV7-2	ASSLGDSYSYEQY
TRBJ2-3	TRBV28	ASSSPTSGGRTDTQY
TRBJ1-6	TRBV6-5	ASSQGAPNSPLH
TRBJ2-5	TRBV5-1	ASRTGVSLGTQY
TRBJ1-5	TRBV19	AARDRANQPQH
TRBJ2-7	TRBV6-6	ASSYRDRGYEQY
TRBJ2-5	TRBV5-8	ASSLMVAGFQETQY
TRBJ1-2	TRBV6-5	ASSSQGGPNYGYT
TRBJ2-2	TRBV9	ASSVSAGELF
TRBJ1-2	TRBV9	ASSVDRGDGYT
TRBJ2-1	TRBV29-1	SVWDRGANEQF
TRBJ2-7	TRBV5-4	ASSLGLAKFEQY
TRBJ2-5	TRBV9	ASSLGQGQETQY
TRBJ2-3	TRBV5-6	ASSLPGGDTDTQY
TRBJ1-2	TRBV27	ASSLKTGGAFNYGYT
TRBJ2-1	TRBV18	ASSPSGGTYNEQF
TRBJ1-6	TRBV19	ATSDRVGNSPLH
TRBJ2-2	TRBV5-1	ASSFVGTINTGELF
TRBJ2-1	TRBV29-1	SVDPPGGATYNEQF
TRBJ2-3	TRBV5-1	ASSLPGSTDTQY
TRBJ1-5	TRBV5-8	ASSLGRRQPQH